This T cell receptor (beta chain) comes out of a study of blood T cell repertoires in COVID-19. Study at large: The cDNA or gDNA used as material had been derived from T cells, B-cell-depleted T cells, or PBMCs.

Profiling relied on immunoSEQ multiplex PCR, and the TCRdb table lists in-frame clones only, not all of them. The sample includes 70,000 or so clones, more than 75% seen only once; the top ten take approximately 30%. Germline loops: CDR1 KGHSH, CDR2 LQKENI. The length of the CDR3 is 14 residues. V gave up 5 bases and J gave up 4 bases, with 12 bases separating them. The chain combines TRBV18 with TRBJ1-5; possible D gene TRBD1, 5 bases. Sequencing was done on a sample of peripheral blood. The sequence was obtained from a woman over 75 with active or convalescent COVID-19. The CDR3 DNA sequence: TGTGCCAGCTCAACAGGACGGAATAATCAGCCCCAGCATTTT. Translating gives CASSTGRNNQPQHF.